Included here is one T cell receptor (beta chain) sequence, with context. The length of the CDR3 is 14 residues. V lost 4 bases to trimming and J lost 5 bases; unmatched junction nucleotides: 4. CDR1 is SGHNT and CDR2 is YYREEE in the germline V gene (reference sequence). The data were obtained in a study of blood T cell repertoires in COVID-19. Study summary: Italy, Spain and the United States were the sources of the convalescent and acute COVID-19 samples. From T cells, B-cell-depleted T cells, or PBMCs came the material, which was cDNA or gDNA.

Authors' data handling: The authors estimated nucleated cell counts from reference gene primer amplification. TCRdb's table, derived via immunoSEQ multiplex PCR, lists solely in-frame clones and lacks some. From that table come the V and J calls and clone size; the DNA was used to work out D and trimming. The table lists about 190,000 clones, approximately 85% of them singletons. This receptor was obtained from a woman of 80 years or more with acute or convalescent COVID-19. Specimen: peripheral blood. V usage is TRBV5-4 and J usage is TRBJ2-2; TRBD1 matches 8 bases. CDR3 nucleotides: TGTGCCAGCAGCGACAGGGGAGAAACCGGGGAGCTGTTTTTT. Its translation: CASSDRGETGELFF. Supplemented by reference TRBV5-4 and TRBJ2-2, the full variable domain reads ETGVTQSPTHLIKTRGQQVTLRCSSQSGHNTVSWYQQALGQGPQFIFQYYREEENGRGNFPPRFSGLQFPNYSSELNVNALELDDSALYLCASSDRGETGELFFGEGSRLTVL.